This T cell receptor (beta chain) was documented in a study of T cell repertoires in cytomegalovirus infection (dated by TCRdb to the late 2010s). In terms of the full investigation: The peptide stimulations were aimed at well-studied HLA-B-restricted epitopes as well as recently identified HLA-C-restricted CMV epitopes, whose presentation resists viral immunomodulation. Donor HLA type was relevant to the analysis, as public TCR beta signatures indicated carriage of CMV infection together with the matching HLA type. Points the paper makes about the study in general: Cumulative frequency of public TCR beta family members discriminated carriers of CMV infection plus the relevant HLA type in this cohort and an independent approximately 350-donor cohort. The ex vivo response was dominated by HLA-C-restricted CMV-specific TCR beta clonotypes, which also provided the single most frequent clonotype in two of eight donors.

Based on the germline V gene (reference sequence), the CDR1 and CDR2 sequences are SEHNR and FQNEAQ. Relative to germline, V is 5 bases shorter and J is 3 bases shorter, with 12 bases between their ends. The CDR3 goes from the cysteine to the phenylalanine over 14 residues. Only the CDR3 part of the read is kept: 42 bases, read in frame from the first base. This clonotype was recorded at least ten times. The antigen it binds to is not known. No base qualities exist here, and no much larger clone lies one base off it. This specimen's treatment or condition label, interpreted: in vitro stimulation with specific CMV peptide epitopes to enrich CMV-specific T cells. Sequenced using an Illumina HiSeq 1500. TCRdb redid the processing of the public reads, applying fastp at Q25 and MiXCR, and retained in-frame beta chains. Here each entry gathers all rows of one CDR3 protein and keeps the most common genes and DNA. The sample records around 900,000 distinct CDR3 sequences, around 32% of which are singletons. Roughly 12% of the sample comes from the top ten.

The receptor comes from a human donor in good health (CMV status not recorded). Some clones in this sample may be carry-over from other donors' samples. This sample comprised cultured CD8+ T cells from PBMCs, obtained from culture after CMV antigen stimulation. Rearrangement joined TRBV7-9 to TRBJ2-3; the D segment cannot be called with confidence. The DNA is TGTGCCAGCAGCCAAGTCGGCGGAACAGATACGCAGTATTTT. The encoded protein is CASSQVGGTDTQYF.